The clone carrying this T cell receptor beta chain was counted many times. Antigen specificity is unknown. CDR1 is DFQATT, CDR2 SNEGSKA, per germline (reference sequence). Trimming shortened V by 5 bases and J by 4 bases, and 12 bases separated the two germline ends. This CDR3 region has 13 residues. This sample is part of a study of early T cells in non-severe SARS-CoV-2 infection. Study at large: The chains were unpaired, and the sequenced material was bulk RNA from unsorted whole blood. General study points: Anti-spike CD8 specificities were favored by VDJdb matching, whose results missed private and CD4 specificities.

The library protocol tagged individual cDNA molecules with unique molecular identifiers. TCRdb independently ran MiXCR on the 5' RACE reads; one entry per CDR3 protein. The table lists approximately 27,000 distinct CDR3 sequences, about 6% of them singletons, with 5.2% in the top ten. V and J are TRBV20-1 and TRBJ2-1; D possibly corresponds to TRBD1 (6 bases). Sample: whole blood. This receptor was taken from an adult who was a healthcare worker with PCR-confirmed SARS-CoV-2 infection or an uninfected control (not recorded which). CDR3: CSARQVRYNEQFF. CDR3 sequence (DNA): TGCAGTGCTCGACAGGTTAGGTACAATGAGCAGTTCTTC.